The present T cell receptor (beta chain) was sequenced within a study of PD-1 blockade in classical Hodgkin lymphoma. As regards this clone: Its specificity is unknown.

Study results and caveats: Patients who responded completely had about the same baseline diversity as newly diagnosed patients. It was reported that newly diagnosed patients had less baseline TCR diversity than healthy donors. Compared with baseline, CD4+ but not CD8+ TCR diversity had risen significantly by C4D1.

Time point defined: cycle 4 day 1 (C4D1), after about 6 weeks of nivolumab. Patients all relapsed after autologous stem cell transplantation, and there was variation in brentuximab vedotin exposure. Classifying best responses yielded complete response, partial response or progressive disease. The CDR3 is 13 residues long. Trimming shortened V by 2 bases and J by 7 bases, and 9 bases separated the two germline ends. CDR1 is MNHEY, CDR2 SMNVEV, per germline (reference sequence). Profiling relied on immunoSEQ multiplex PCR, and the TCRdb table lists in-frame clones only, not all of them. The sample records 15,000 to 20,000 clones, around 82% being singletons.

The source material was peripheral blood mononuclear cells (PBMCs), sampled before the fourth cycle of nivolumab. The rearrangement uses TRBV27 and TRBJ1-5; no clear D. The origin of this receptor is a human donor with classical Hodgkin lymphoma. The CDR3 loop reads CASSLEGRQPQHF. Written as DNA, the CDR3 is TGTGCCAGCAGTTTAGAGGGAAGGCAGCCCCAGCATTTT.